What follows are 7 T cell receptor beta chains derived from one specimen sequenced in a study of blood T cell repertoires in COVID-19 (dated by TCRdb to 2020 to 2021). The library came from the immunoSEQ multiplex PCR assay. As stored in TCRdb, this immuneACCESS dataset retains in-frame rearrangements with V and J assigned. A fraction of the clones does not appear; measured against another copy, unresolved V genes explain less than half of the discrepancy, and the remainder lacks a known reason. The sample table contains a few hundred thousand clones; only one count was recorded for roughly 87% of them. The ten top clones hold approximately 9% of the sample. Sequences were obtained from PBMCs or T cells enriched from blood (not recorded which). These receptor sequences come from a woman aged 18-29 years who had recovered from COVID-19.

The CDR3 region has the DNA TGTGCCAGTATTGAACAGAGCTCTGGAAACACCATATATTTT. Its translation: CASIEQSSGNTIYF. The gene calls are TRBV19 and TRBJ1-3, with D hard to call. Germline lookup yields CDR1 LNHDA and CDR2 SQIVND (reference sequence). This CDR3 has 14 residues. V gave up 7 bases and J gave up 0 bases, with 10 bases separating them.

The V call is TRBV28, the J call TRBJ1-3, with D unresolved. The V and J ends lost 5 bases and 0 bases respectively, with 17 bases between them. From germline, CDR1 is MDHEN and CDR2 SYDVKM. The CDR3 runs 17 residues. CDR3 nucleotide sequence: TGTGCCAGCAGTCCCGTGAGTCCAGCTAGCTCTGGAAACACCATATATTTT. Translated: CASSPVSPASSGNTIYF.

The genes are TRBV18 and TRBJ1-1, with D tentatively TRBD1 (6 bases). Looked up from germline, CDR1 is KGHSH and CDR2 is LQKENI. The germline V and J ends were trimmed by 3 bases and 4 bases, with 24 bases remaining between them. The CDR3 length is 18 residues. CDR3 sequence (DNA): TGTGCCAGCTCACCTACTATACTAACAGGGTCGAGCGTCACTGAAGCTTTCTTT. Its translation is CASSPTILTGSSVTEAFF.

The chain employs TRBV5-8 and TRBJ1-3, with no clear D. Trimming took off 4 bases at V and 0 bases at J, with 17 bases between the two ends. Germline V gives CDR1 SGHTS, CDR2 YDEGEE. The CDR3 contains 17 residues. The DNA for the CDR3 is TGTGCCAGCAGCCCCCTTGACTCGGTCTCCTCTGGAAACACCATATATTTT. Its protein product is CASSPLDSVSSGNTIYF.

J is TRBJ1-1 and V is TRBV15; maybe TRBD1 (6 bases). This CDR3 contains 14 residues. The germline V gene has CDR1 LNHNV and CDR2 YYDKDF (reference sequence). V was shortened by 3 bases and J by 6 bases, with 14 bases between the two germline ends. The CDR3 is CATSSDRFIAEAFF. CDR3 in DNA: TGTGCCACCAGCAGTGACAGGTTCATCGCTGAAGCTTTCTTT.

Remarks on this clone: At the DNA level, this CDR3 is encoded by other sequences in the same sample as well. The CDR3 DNA follows: TGTGCCAGCAGCCCAGTAGCGAGCTCCTACAATGAGCAGTTCTTC. Translated: CASSPVASSYNEQFF. The chain links TRBV7-3 to TRBJ2-1; D is possibly TRBD2 (5 bases). From germline, CDR1 is SGHTA and CDR2 FQGTGA. This CDR3 contains 15 residues. Trimming shortened V by 5 bases and J by 0 bases, and 11 bases separated the two germline ends.

The V call is TRBV14, the J call TRBJ1-1, with D possibly TRBD1 on 5 matching bases. The CDR3 runs 15 residues. The germline gives CDR1 SGHDN, CDR2 FVKESK. Trimming pared 4 bases from V and 1 base from J, leaving 13 bases between. In nucleotides, the CDR3 is TGTGCCAGCAGCCCCCGGTTGGGGCAGAACACTGAAGCTTTCTTT. Protein sequence: CASSPRLGQNTEAFF.